This entry describes one T cell receptor beta chain. The CDR3 runs to 15 residues. CDR1 is GTSNPN, CDR2 SVGIG, per germline (reference sequence). V was shortened by 3 bases and J by 0 bases, with 12 bases between the two germline ends. The repertoire was sequenced with immunoSEQ multiplex PCR; TCRdb's copy has only in-frame clones and lacks some. The table has about 60,000 clones, 80% to 95% seen once. These data come from a study of T cell changes during pregnancy in multiple sclerosis. The chain combines TRBV30 with TRBJ1-3, with D possibly TRBD1 on 5 matching bases. This sequence was found in a female donor with multiple sclerosis, enrolled in a pregnancy study. The material was peripheral blood, obtained in the first trimester of pregnancy. The CDR3 region has the DNA TGTGCCTGGAGATCCCAGGGTTTCTCTGGAAACACCATATATTTT. It specifies CAWRSQGFSGNTIYF.